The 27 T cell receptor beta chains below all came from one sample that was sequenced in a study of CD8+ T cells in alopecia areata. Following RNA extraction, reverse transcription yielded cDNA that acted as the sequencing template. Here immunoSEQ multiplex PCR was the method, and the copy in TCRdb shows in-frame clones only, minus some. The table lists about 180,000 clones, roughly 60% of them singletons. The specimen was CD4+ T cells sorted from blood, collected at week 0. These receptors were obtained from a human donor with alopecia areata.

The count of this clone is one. The DNA of the CDR3 is TGTGCCTGGAACAGGGACTTCGGCTACACCTTC. Its protein is CAWNRDFGYTF. The genes are TRBV30 and TRBJ1-2, with D possibly being TRBD1 (6 bases). V lost 4 bases, J lost 8 bases, and 11 bases lay in between. Germline V gene sequence: CDR1 GTSNPN, CDR2 SVGIG (reference sequence). This CDR3 has 11 amino acids. The entire variable domain, with the rest obtained from reference TRBV30 and TRBJ1-2, is as follows: SQTIHQWPATLVQPVGSPLSLECTVEGTSNPNLYWYRQAAGRGLQLLFYSVGIGQISSEVPQNLSASRPQDRQFILSSKKLLLSDSGFYLCAWNRDFGYTFGSGTRLTVV.

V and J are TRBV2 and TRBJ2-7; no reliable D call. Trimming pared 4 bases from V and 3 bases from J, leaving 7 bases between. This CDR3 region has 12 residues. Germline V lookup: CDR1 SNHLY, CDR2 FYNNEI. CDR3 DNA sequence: TGTGCCAGCAGTGGAACCGGCTACGAGCAGTACTTC. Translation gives CASSGTGYEQYF.

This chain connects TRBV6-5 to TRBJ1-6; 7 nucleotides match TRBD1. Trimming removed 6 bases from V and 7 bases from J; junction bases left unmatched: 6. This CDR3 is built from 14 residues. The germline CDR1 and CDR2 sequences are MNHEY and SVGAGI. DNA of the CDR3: TGTGCCAGCAGCCCCGGACAGGAGAATTCACCCCTCCACTTT. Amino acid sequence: CASSPGQENSPLHF.

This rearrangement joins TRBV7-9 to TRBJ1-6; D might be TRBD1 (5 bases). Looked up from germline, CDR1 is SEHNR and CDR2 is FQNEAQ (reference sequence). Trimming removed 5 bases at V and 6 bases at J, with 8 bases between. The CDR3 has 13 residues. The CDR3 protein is CASSIDSNSPLHF. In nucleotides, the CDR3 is TGTGCCAGCAGCATCGACAGTAATTCACCCCTCCACTTT. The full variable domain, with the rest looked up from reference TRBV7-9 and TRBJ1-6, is DTGVSQNPRHKITKRGQNVTFRCDPISEHNRLYWYRQTLGQGPEFLTYFQNEAQLEKSRLLSDRFSAERPKGSFSTLEIQRTEQGDSAMYLCASSIDSNSPLHFGNGTRLTVT.

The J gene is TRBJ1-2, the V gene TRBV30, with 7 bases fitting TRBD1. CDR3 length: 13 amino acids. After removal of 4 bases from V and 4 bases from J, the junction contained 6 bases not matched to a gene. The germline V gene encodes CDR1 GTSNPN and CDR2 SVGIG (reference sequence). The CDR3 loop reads CAWNNRDSYGYTF. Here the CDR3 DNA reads TGTGCCTGGAATAACCGGGACAGCTATGGCTACACCTTC. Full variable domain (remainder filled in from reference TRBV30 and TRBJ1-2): SQTIHQWPATLVQPVGSPLSLECTVEGTSNPNLYWYRQAAGRGLQLLFYSVGIGQISSEVPQNLSASRPQDRQFILSSKKLLLSDSGFYLCAWNNRDSYGYTFGSGTRLTVV.

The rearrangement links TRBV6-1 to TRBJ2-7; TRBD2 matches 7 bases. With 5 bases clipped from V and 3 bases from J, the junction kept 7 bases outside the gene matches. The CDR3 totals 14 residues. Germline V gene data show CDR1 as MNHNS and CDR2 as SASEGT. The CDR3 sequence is CASSYVGGSYEQYF. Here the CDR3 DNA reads TGTGCCAGCAGTTATGTCGGGGGGAGCTACGAGCAGTACTTC.

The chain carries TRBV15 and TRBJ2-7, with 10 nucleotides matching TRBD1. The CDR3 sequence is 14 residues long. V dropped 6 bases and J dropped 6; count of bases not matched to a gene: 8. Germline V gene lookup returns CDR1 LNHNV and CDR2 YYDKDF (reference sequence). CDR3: CATSDRGRWSEQYF. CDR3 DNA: TGTGCCACCAGTGACAGGGGGCGATGGTCCGAGCAGTACTTC. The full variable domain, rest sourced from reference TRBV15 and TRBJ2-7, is DAMVIQNPRYQVTQFGKPVTLSCSQTLNHNVMYWYQQKSSQAPKLLFHYYDKDFNNEADTPDNFQSRRPNTSFCFLDIRSPGLGDTAMYLCATSDRGRWSEQYFGPGTRLTVT.

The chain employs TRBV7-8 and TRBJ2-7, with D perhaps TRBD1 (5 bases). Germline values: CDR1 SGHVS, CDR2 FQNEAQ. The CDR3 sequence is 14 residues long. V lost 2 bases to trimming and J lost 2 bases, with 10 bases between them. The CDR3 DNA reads TGTGCCAGCAGCTTATCCGACAGACCCTACGAGCAGTACTTC. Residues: CASSLSDRPYEQYF.

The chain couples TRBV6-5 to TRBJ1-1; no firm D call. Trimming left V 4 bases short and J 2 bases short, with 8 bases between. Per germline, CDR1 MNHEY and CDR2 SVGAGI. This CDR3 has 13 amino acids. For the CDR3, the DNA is TGTGCCAGCAGTTCGACATTAAACACTGAAGCTTTCTTT. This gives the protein CASSSTLNTEAFF.

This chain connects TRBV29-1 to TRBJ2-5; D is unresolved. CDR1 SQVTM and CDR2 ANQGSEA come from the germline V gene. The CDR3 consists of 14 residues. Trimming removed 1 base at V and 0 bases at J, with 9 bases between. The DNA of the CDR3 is TGCAGCGTTGAAGGAGCCAGCAACCAAGAGACCCAGTACTTC. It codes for CSVEGASNQETQYF.

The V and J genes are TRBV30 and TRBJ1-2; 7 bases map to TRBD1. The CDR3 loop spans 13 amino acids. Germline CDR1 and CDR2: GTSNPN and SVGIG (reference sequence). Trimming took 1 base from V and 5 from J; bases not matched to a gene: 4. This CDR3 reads CAWSAGGIYGYTF. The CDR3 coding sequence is TGTGCCTGGAGTGCAGGGGGGATATATGGCTACACCTTC.

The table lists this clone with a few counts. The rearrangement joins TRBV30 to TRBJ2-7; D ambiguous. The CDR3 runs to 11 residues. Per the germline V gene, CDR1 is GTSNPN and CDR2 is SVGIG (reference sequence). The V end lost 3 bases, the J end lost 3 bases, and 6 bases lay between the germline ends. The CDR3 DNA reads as TGTGCCTGGAGGACCCTCTACGAGCAGTACTTC. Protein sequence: CAWRTLYEQYF. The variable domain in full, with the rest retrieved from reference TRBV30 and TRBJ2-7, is SQTIHQWPATLVQPVGSPLSLECTVEGTSNPNLYWYRQAAGRGLQLLFYSVGIGQISSEVPQNLSASRPQDRQFILSSKKLLLSDSGFYLCAWRTLYEQYFGPGTRLTVT.

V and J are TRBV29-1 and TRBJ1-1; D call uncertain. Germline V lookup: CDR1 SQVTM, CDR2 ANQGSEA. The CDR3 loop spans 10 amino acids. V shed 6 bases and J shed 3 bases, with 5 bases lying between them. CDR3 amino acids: CSVGYTEAFF. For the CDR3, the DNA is TGCAGCGTCGGATACACTGAAGCTTTCTTT.

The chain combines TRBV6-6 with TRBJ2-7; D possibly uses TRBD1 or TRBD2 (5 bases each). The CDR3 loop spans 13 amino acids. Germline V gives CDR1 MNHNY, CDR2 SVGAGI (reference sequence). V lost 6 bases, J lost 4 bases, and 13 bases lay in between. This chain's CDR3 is CASRTAEGYEQYF. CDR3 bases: TGTGCCAGCAGGACAGCTGAGGGGTACGAGCAGTACTTC.

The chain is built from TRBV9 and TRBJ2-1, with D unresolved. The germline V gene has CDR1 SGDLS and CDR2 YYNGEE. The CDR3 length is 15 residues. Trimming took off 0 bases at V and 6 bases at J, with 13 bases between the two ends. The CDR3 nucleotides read TGTGCCAGCAGCGTAGGGGGTAGCCAGTCCAATGAGCAGTTCTTC. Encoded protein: CASSVGGSQSNEQFF.

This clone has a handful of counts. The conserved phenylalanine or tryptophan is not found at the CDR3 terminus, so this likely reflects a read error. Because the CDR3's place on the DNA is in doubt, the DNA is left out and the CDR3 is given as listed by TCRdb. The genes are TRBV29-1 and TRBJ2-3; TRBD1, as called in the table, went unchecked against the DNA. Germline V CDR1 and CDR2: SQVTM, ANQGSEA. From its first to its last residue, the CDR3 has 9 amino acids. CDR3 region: CSVDGDGAV.

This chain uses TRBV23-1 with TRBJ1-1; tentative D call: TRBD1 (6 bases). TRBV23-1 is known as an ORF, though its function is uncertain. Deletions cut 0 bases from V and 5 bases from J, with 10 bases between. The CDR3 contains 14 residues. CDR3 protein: CASSQSKGGTEAFF. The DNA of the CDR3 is TGCGCCAGCAGTCAATCGAAAGGGGGGACTGAAGCTTTCTTT.

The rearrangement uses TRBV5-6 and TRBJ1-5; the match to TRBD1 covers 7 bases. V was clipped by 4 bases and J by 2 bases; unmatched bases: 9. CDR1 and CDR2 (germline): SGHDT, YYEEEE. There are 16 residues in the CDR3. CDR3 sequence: CASSPRRQGGNQPQHF. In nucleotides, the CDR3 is TGTGCCAGCAGCCCTCGCCGACAGGGAGGCAATCAGCCCCAGCATTTT.

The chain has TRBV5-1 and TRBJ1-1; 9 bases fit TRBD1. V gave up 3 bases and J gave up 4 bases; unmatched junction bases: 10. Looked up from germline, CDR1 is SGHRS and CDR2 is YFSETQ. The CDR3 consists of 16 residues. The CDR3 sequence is CASSSLTGQGSTEAFF. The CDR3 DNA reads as TGCGCCAGCAGCTCCCTAACCGGACAGGGGAGCACTGAAGCTTTCTTT.

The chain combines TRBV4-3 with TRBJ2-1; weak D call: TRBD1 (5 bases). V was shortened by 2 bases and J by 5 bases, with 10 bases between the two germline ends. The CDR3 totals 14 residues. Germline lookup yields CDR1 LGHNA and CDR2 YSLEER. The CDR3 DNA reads TGCGCCAGCAGCCAATCAGGGCGCAACAATGAGCAGTTCTTC. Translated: CASSQSGRNNEQFF.

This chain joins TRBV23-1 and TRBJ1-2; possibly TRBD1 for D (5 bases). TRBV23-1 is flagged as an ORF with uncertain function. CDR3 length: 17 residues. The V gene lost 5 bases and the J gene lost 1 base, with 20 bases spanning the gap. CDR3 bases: TGCGCCAGCAGTGGGGAAGGGACTCACGTTCTTAACTATGGCTACACCTTC. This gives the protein CASSGEGTHVLNYGYTF.

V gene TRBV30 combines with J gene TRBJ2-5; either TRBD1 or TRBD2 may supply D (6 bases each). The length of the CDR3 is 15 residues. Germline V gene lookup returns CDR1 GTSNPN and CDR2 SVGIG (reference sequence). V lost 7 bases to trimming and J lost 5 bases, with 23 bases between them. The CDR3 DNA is TGTGCCTTCCGTCATAGCGGACACCAGGGGGAGACCCAGTACTTC. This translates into CAFRHSGHQGETQYF.

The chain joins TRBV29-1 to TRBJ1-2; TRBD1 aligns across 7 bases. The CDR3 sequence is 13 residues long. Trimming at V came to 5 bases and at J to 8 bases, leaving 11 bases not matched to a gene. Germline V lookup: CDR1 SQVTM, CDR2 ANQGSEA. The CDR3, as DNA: TGCAGCGTTCGGGCAGGGGGGAACGGCGGCTACACCTTC. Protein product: CSVRAGGNGGYTF.

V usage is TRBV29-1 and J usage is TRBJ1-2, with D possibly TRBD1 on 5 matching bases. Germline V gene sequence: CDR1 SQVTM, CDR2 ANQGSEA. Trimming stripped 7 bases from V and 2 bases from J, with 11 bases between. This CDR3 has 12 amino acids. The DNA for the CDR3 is TGCAGCGCTCTGACAGTGAACTATGGCTACACCTTC. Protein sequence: CSALTVNYGYTF. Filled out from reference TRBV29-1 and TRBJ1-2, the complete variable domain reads SAVISQKPSRDICQRGTSLTIQCQVDSQVTMMFWYRQQPGQSLTLIATANQGSEATYESGFVIDKFPISRPNLTFSTLTVSNMSPEDSSIYLCSALTVNYGYTFGSGTRLTVV.

The CDR3 region is CAWKGQGVHGYTF. For the CDR3, the DNA is TGTGCCTGGAAGGGACAGGGGGTCCATGGCTACACCTTC. This chain connects TRBV30 to TRBJ1-2, with 11 bases identical to TRBD1. The CDR3 length is 13 residues. Per germline, CDR1 GTSNPN and CDR2 SVGIG (reference sequence). Trimming at V came to 4 bases and at J to 6 bases, leaving 4 bases not matched to a gene.

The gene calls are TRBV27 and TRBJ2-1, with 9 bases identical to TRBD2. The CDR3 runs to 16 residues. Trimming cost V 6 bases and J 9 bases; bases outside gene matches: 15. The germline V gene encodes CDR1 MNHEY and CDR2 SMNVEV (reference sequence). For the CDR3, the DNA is TGTGCCAGCAGAACCAGGGTGATAGCGGGGGCGGTTGAGCAGTTCTTC. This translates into CASRTRVIAGAVEQFF.

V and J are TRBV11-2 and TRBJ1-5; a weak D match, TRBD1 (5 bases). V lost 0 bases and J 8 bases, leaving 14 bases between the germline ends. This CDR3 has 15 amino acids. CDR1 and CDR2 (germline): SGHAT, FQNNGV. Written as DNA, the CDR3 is TGTGCCAGCAGCTTAGATTGGGGACTAAGGGAGCCCCAGCATTTT. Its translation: CASSLDWGLREPQHF.